Each of the 31 T cell receptor beta chains below was sequenced from the same sample in a study of OX40 agonist ivuxolimab in advanced cancers. Repertoires were generated with immunoSEQ multiplex PCR, while TCRdb's copy carries only in-frame clones and drops some. This sample has some 50,000 clones, with under 85% found just once. This material consisted of CD4+ or CD8+ T cells sorted from blood, taken in a trial of the OX40 agonist ivuxolimab. The receptor set was obtained from an adult with an advanced solid tumor such as melanoma, head and neck, liver or kidney cancer.

The rearrangement links TRBV2 to TRBJ2-1, with TRBD2 matching over 12 bases. The CDR3 runs to 15 residues. Germline V lookup: CDR1 SNHLY, CDR2 FYNNEI. The V and J ends lost 6 bases and 4 bases, in that order; junction bases with no gene match: 4. CDR3 loop: CASSSLAGGYNEQFF. CDR3 DNA sequence: TGTGCCAGCAGCAGCCTAGCGGGAGGGTACAATGAGCAGTTCTTC.

The chain links TRBV5-1 to TRBJ2-5; the D gene is possibly TRBD2 (6 bases). The germline V gene has CDR1 SGHRS and CDR2 YFSETQ. The CDR3 is 14 amino acids. V lost 4 bases to trimming and J lost 1 base, with 11 bases between them. The CDR3 nucleotides read TGCGCCAGCAGCCCGGACTACCTCCAAGAGACCCAGTACTTC. Its protein is CASSPDYLQETQYF. The full variable domain, its missing parts supplied by reference TRBV5-1 and TRBJ2-5, is KAGVTQTPRYLIKTRGQQVTLSCSPISGHRSVSWYQQTPGQGLQFLFEYFSETQRNKGNFPGRFSGRQFSNSRSEMNVSTLELGDSALYLCASSPDYLQETQYFGPGTRLLVL.

CDR3 region: CASMNPTSTDTQYF. In DNA, the CDR3 is TGTGCCAGCATGAATCCGACTAGCACAGATACGCAGTATTTT. This chain connects TRBV2 to TRBJ2-3; D remains unclear. The germline V gene has CDR1 SNHLY and CDR2 FYNNEI. The V end was cut by 7 bases, the J end by 0 bases, with 11 bases between. CDR3 length: 14 residues.

There are a few counts of this clone. The rearrangement joins TRBV2 to TRBJ2-2; D call uncertain. CDR1 is SNHLY, CDR2 FYNNEI, per germline. V lost 6 bases and J lost 0, with 8 bases in between. The CDR3 spans 14 residues. CDR3 in DNA: TGTGCCAGCAGGGAAACATCGAACACCGGGGAGCTGTTTTTT. Translation gives CASRETSNTGELFF.

This chain connects TRBV5-1 to TRBJ2-5; TRBD2 agrees at 8 bases. CDR1 is SGHRS and CDR2 is YFSETQ in the germline V gene. The ends lost 5 bases at V and 2 bases at J; junction bases unmatched: 8. The CDR3 extends over 15 amino acids. Written as DNA, the CDR3 is TGCGCCAGCAGATCGTTAGCGGGAATACAAGAGACCCAGTACTTC. Its translation is CASRSLAGIQETQYF.

A note on this clone: Other DNA sequences in this sample translate to the same CDR3. The gene calls are TRBV5-1 and TRBJ2-2; 7 bases fit TRBD2. J was trimmed by 1 base and V by 2 bases; bases with no gene match: 5. Germline V lookup: CDR1 SGHRS, CDR2 YFSETQ. The CDR3 runs 16 residues. The CDR3 coding sequence is TGCGCCAGCAGCTTAAGGCTAGCGGAGAACACCGGGGAGCTGTTTTTT. Its protein product is CASSLRLAENTGELFF.

V gene TRBV28 combines with J gene TRBJ2-1; 7 positions agree with TRBD2. V shed 7 bases and J 1 base; nucleotides not matched to a gene: 13. Germline-derived CDR1 and CDR2 are MDHEN and SYDVKM. This CDR3 region has 17 residues. The CDR3, as DNA: TGTGCCAGCAATCTTCGGGGGGTTGGAGGGTCCTACAATGAGCAGTTCTTC. Protein: CASNLRGVGGSYNEQFF.

CDR3 sequence: CASSPPLAERTGELFF. CDR3 in DNA: TGTGCCAGCAGCCCTCCCCTAGCCGAAAGAACCGGGGAGCTGTTTTTT. This sequence joins TRBV9 and TRBJ2-2; tentative D call: TRBD2 (5 bases). Per germline, CDR1 SGDLS and CDR2 YYNGEE. Trimming left V 4 bases short and J 5 bases short, with 18 bases between. This CDR3 comprises 16 residues. Filled out from reference TRBV9 and TRBJ2-2, the complete variable domain reads DSGVTQTPKHLITATGQRVTLRCSPRSGDLSVYWYQQSLDQGLQFLIQYYNGEERAKGNILERFSAQQFPDLHSELNLSSLELGDSALYFCASSPPLAERTGELFFGEGSRLTVL.

This sequence joins TRBV7-6 and TRBJ1-3; D not certain. Germline V lookup: CDR1 SGHVS, CDR2 FNYEAQ. The CDR3 contains 17 residues. Trimming removed 1 base at V and 4 bases at J, with 17 bases between. This chain's CDR3 is CASSLEFGENLGNTIYF. The CDR3 DNA follows: TGTGCCAGCAGCTTAGAATTTGGGGAAAACTTGGGAAACACCATATATTTT.

The chain employs TRBV28 and TRBJ2-7; D is ambiguous. The CDR3 contains 11 residues. Trimming took off 6 bases at V and 3 bases at J, with 6 bases between the two ends. CDR1 is MDHEN and CDR2 is SYDVKM in the germline V gene. CDR3 residues: CASRDFYEQYF. The CDR3 DNA follows: TGTGCCAGCAGGGATTTCTACGAGCAGTACTTC.

CDR3 protein: CASSLTISGRARSYNEQFF. The CDR3, as DNA: TGTGCCAGCAGCTTAACTATTAGCGGGAGGGCCCGCTCCTACAATGAGCAGTTCTTC. V and J are TRBV7-2 and TRBJ2-1; 11 positions match TRBD2. This CDR3 is 19 amino acids long. Germline CDR1 is SGHTA and CDR2 is FQGNSA. Unmatched junction bases numbered 9, after V lost 2 bases and J lost 0 bases.

The CDR3 DNA follows: TGTGCCAGCCACGGGACACCTTATAATTCACCCCTCCACTTT. Protein: CASHGTPYNSPLHF. The chain recombines TRBV19 with TRBJ1-6; the D gene is possibly TRBD1 (6 bases). V was pared by 9 bases and J by 4 bases, with 13 bases between. The V gene's germline CDR1 is LNHDA and CDR2 SQIVND (reference sequence). This CDR3 comprises 14 residues.

The CDR3 sequence is CASSETGAVNQPQHF. The CDR3 DNA reads TGCGCCAGCAGTGAGACAGGGGCCGTTAATCAGCCCCAGCATTTT. The chain has TRBV10-2 and TRBJ1-5; 7 bases are a match to TRBD1. Germline V gene data show CDR1 as WSHSY and CDR2 as SAAADI. The CDR3 length is 15 residues. V dropped 2 bases and J dropped 4; count of bases not matched to a gene: 5.

CDR3 DNA: TGTGCCAGCAGCGGTTCAGGGGGCTCCTCTGGAAACACCATATATTTT. This gives the protein CASSGSGGSSGNTIYF. The chain is built from TRBV11-2 and TRBJ1-3, with 8 bases fitting TRBD1. V gave up 5 bases and J gave up 0 bases; unmatched junction bases: 6. The CDR3 consists of 16 residues. The germline V gene has CDR1 SGHAT and CDR2 FQNNGV. The full variable domain, with the rest looked up from reference TRBV11-2 and TRBJ1-3, is EAGVAQSPRYKIIEKRQSVAFWCNPISGHATLYWYQQILGQGPKLLIQFQNNGVVDDSQLPKDRFSAERLKGVDSTLKIQPAKLEDSAVYLCASSGSGGSSGNTIYFGEGSWLTVV.

J is TRBJ2-1 and V is TRBV5-1; possible D gene TRBD1, 5 bases. The CDR3 consists of 15 residues. The germline CDR1 and CDR2 sequences are SGHRS and YFSETQ. Trimming removed 4 bases at V and 0 bases at J, with 11 bases between. CDR3 bases: TGCGCCAGCAGCGTCCAGGGAATCTCCTACAATGAGCAGTTCTTC. Protein product: CASSVQGISYNEQFF.

This rearrangement joins TRBV5-8 to TRBJ2-7; D unresolved. From germline, CDR1 is SGHTS and CDR2 YDEGEE. The length of the CDR3 is 13 residues. The V end lost 4 bases, the J end lost 4 bases, and 12 bases lay between the germline ends. The CDR3 DNA follows: TGTGCCAGCAGCAAAGGTCCGGGTTACGAGCAGTACTTC. This gives the protein CASSKGPGYEQYF.

The chain joins TRBV7-6 to TRBJ1-1; D not resolved. This CDR3 is 13 amino acids long. Trimming left V 0 bases short and J 6 bases short, with 8 bases between. The germline V gene encodes CDR1 SGHVS and CDR2 FNYEAQ. The CDR3 DNA reads TGTGCCAGCAGCTTAGCAGCGGGAGCTGAAGCTTTCTTT. Its protein is CASSLAAGAEAFF.

This clone was counted a single time. The rearrangement uses TRBV7-2 and TRBJ2-3; a weak D match, TRBD1 (6 bases). V lost 4 bases and J 2 bases, leaving 19 bases between the germline ends. Germline V gives CDR1 SGHTA, CDR2 FQGNSA. CDR3 length: 17 amino acids. The CDR3 region has the DNA TGTGCCAGCAGCTCAGCAGGAACAGGGCGCCCCACAGATACGCAGTATTTT. Its translation: CASSSAGTGRPTDTQYF.

V usage is TRBV4-2 and J usage is TRBJ2-5; the D gene is possibly TRBD1 (5 bases). The germline V gene has CDR1 LGHNA and CDR2 YNFKEQ. Deletions cut 0 bases from V and 0 bases from J, with 11 bases between. The CDR3 has 16 residues. The chain's CDR3 is CASSQEVARDQETQYF. CDR3 DNA: TGTGCCAGCAGCCAAGAAGTAGCCAGGGACCAAGAGACCCAGTACTTC.

This clone was found once. J is TRBJ1-4 and V is TRBV5-5, with 9 bases lining up with TRBD1. Germline values: CDR1 SGHKS, CDR2 YYEKEE (reference sequence). CDR3 size: 16 residues. Losses at the gene ends were 3 bases for V and 7 bases for J; bases not matched to a gene: 10. The CDR3 nucleotides read TGTGCCAGCAGCTGGAGCTCCGGGACAGGGAGTGAAAAACTGTTTTTT. It yields the protein CASSWSSGTGSEKLFF.

This clone was recorded a few times. V usage is TRBV23-1 and J usage is TRBJ1-4, with D possibly TRBD1 on 5 matching bases. TRBV23-1 is recorded as an ORF, its role being uncertain. V dropped 6 bases and J dropped 12 bases, with 11 bases sitting between them. The CDR3 has 11 amino acids. The CDR3 protein is CASRWGGQLFF. The CDR3, as DNA: TGCGCCAGCAGGTGGGGGGGACAACTGTTTTTT.

The CDR3 spells CASSLLADNEQFF. In DNA, the CDR3 is TGTGCCAGCAGTTTACTAGCGGACAATGAGCAGTTCTTC. The chain combines TRBV27 with TRBJ2-1; 7 positions agree with TRBD2. The junction had 0 bases not matched to a gene; V was cut back by 2 bases and J by 5 bases. The length of the CDR3 is 13 residues. Germline CDR1 and CDR2: MNHEY and SMNVEV (reference sequence).

This rearrangement joins TRBV2 to TRBJ2-5; 11 nucleotides line up with TRBD1. V shed 7 bases, J shed 4 bases, and the junction held 8 bases outside the gene matches. CDR3 length: 15 amino acids. Germline assignment: CDR1 SNHLY and CDR2 FYNNEI. The CDR3 region is CASKQDRGRAETQYF. As DNA, the CDR3 is TGTGCCAGCAAGCAGGACAGGGGGCGCGCAGAGACCCAGTACTTC.

This sequence joins TRBV6-5 and TRBJ1-2; D remains ambiguous. Germline loops: CDR1 MNHEY, CDR2 SVGAGI. CDR3 length: 15 residues. The V end lost 6 bases, the J end lost 3 bases, and 17 bases lay between the germline ends. The CDR3 DNA follows: TGTGCCAGCAGGAAATACAGCGTGGCAGACTATGGCTACACCTTC. Its protein product is CASRKYSVADYGYTF.

This chain uses TRBV9 with TRBJ1-6; 7 positions agree with TRBD1. CDR1 is SGDLS, CDR2 YYNGEE, per germline. The CDR3 extends over 16 amino acids. The V segment lost 0 bases and the J segment 9 bases; nucleotides outside the gene matches: 9. The CDR3 DNA sequence: TGTGCCAGCAGCGTAGGCTCAGACAGGGAAGGTTCACCCCTCCACTTT. Encoded protein: CASSVGSDREGSPLHF.

The CDR3, as DNA: TGTGCCAGCACCTCATTGGGCCGGCGGACCGGGGAGCTGTTTTTT. It codes for CASTSLGRRTGELFF. V is TRBV11-2 and J is TRBJ2-2; no firm D call. V was trimmed by 7 bases and J by 5 bases, leaving 17 bases between them. The CDR3 has 15 residues. Germline CDR1 and CDR2: SGHAT and FQNNGV.

The chain has TRBV7-9 and TRBJ1-1, with D maybe TRBD1 (6 bases). Trimming shortened V by 7 bases and J by 5 bases, and 20 bases separated the two germline ends. The CDR3 is 15 amino acids. Germline V lookup: CDR1 SEHNR, CDR2 FQNEAQ (reference sequence). CDR3 bases: TGTGCCAGCACCAGAGTAGGGGGGCCGGGGACTGAAGCTTTCTTT. Translating gives CASTRVGGPGTEAFF.

This clone was seen once. The CDR3 bases are TGTGCCAGCAGCTGGGTGGGTGGTAATGAAAAACTGTTTTTT. This translates into CASSWVGGNEKLFF. The chain has TRBV5-4 and TRBJ1-4; D not resolved. Trimming took off 3 bases at V and 4 bases at J, with 10 bases between the two ends. CDR1 and CDR2 from the germline V gene are SGHNT and YYREEE (reference sequence). The CDR3 extends over 14 amino acids.

The V gene is TRBV28, the J gene TRBJ1-1; 9 positions agree with TRBD1. Per the germline V gene, CDR1 is MDHEN and CDR2 is SYDVKM. This CDR3 spans 16 amino acids. V lost 5 bases and J lost 5; bases outside the gene matches: 12. CDR3 bases: TGTGCCAGCAGTCCCCGGACCCACAGGGGGCCTACTGAAGCTTTCTTT. As protein: CASSPRTHRGPTEAFF.

The chain has TRBV7-2 and TRBJ2-2; 7 nucleotides agree with TRBD2. CDR1 is SGHTA, CDR2 FQGNSA, per germline. This CDR3 has 15 residues. With 1 base clipped from V and 5 bases from J, the junction kept 4 bases outside the gene matches. The CDR3 DNA reads as TGTGCCAGCAGCTTAGTAGGGAGGGAAACCGGGGAGCTGTTTTTT. It specifies CASSLVGRETGELFF.

Here the CDR3 DNA reads TGTGCCTGGAGTGCACTCCGACAAGGGGAAAAACTGTTTTTT. Translated, it gives CAWSALRQGEKLFF. The chain recombines TRBV30 with TRBJ1-4, with D unresolved. The germline V gene encodes CDR1 GTSNPN and CDR2 SVGIG (reference sequence). This CDR3 is 14 amino acids long. Trimming removed 1 base at V and 8 bases at J, with 14 bases between.